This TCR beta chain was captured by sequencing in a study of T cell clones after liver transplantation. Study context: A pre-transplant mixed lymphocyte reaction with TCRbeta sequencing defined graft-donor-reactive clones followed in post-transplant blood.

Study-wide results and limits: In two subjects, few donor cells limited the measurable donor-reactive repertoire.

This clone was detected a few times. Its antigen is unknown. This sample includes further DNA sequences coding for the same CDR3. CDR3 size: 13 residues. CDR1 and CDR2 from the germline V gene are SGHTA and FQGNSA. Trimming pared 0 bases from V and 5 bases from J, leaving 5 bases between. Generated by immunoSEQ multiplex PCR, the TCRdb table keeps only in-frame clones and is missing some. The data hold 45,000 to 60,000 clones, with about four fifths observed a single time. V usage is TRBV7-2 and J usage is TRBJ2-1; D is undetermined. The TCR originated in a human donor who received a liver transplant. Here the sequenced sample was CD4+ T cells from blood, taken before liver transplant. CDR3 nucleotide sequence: TGTGCCAGCAGCTTAGCGGCGGACAATGAGCAGTTCTTC. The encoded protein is CASSLAADNEQFF.